This TCR beta chain was identified during a study of blood T cell repertoires in COVID-19. Study in general: There were acute and convalescent COVID-19 samples, and they came from the United States, Italy and Spain. The cDNA or gDNA used as material had been derived from T cells, B-cell-depleted T cells, or PBMCs.

In the authors' methods: From reference gene primer amplification, estimates of nucleated cell counts were derived. TCRdb's table, derived via immunoSEQ multiplex PCR, lists solely in-frame clones and lacks some. That table furnishes V, J and clone size, whereas the DNA furnished D and trimming. The sample holds tens of thousands of clones, more than 75% seen once. CDR3 length equals 17 residues. Germline-derived CDR1 and CDR2 are KGHSH and LQKENI. Trimming pared 3 bases from V and 1 base from J, leaving 16 bases between. The sequenced material came from peripheral blood. The genes are TRBV18 and TRBJ1-3; D uncertain. This TCR derives from a human donor in a cohort sampled during active COVID-19. The CDR3 sequence: CASSPSGKPNSGNTIYF. In DNA, the CDR3 is TGTGCCAGCTCACCCTCCGGGAAGCCAAATTCTGGAAACACCATATATTTT.